The following is a T cell receptor (beta chain) sequence with its context. No antigen is known for it. Looked up from germline, CDR1 is SEHNR and CDR2 is FQNEAQ (reference sequence). Unmatched junction bases numbered 9, after V lost 3 bases and J lost 7 bases. The CDR3 totals 16 residues. This sample is part of a study of T cell repertoires in cytomegalovirus infection. Background on the study: Indicated by public TCR beta signatures were CMV infection and matching HLA type. Study findings and constraints: Dominating the ex vivo response were TCR beta clonotypes that were CMV-specific and HLA-C-restricted. Using cumulative public TCR beta family frequency, the authors identified those who carried CMV together with the relevant HLA.

Using its own MiXCR run on the reads, TCRdb lists one record per CDR3 protein. The sample yields over 450,000 distinct CDR3 sequences, about 10% seen once. The sequence derives from a human donor in good health (CMV status not recorded). Some clones in this sample may be carry-over from other donors' samples. The chain is built from TRBV7-9 and TRBJ1-1, with 12 bases fitting TRBD1. Input material: PBMCs. DNA for the CDR3: TGTGCCAGCAGCTTGCCGGGACAGGGGGCAAAGGTTGAAGCTTTCTTT. Residues: CASSLPGQGAKVEAFF. The entire variable domain, with the rest obtained from reference TRBV7-9 and TRBJ1-1, is as follows: DTGVSQNPRHKITKRGQNVTFRCDPISEHNRLYWYRQTLGQGPEFLTYFQNEAQLEKSRLLSDRFSAERPKGSFSTLEIQRTEQGDSAMYLCASSLPGQGAKVEAFFGQGTRLTVV.